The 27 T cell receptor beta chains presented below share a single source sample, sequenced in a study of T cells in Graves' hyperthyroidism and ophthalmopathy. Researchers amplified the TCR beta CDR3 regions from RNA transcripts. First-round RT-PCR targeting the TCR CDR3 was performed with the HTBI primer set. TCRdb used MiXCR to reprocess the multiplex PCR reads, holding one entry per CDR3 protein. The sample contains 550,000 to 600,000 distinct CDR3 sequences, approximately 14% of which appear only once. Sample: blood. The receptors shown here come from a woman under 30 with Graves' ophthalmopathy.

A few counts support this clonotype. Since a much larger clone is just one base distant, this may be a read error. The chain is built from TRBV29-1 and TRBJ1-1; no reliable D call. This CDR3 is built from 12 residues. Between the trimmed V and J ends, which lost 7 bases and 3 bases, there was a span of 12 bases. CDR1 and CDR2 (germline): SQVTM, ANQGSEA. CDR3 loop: CSDISEDTEAFF. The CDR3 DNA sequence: TGCAGCGATATATCAGAGGACACTGAAGCTTTCTTT.

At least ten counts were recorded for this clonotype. DNA of the CDR3: TGTGCCAGCAGTTTATTCACAGGGCTAAGCTCTGGAAACACCATATATTTT. As protein: CASSLFTGLSSGNTIYF. The V gene is TRBV28, the J gene TRBJ1-3, with D possibly being TRBD1 (6 bases). Deletions cut 1 base from V and 0 bases from J, with 13 bases between. Per germline, CDR1 MDHEN and CDR2 SYDVKM. This CDR3 has 17 residues.

This CDR3 reads CASSTTGSNEKLFF. CDR3 coding DNA: TGTGCCAGCAGCACGACAGGGAGTAATGAAAAACTGTTTTTT. The chain uses TRBV9 and TRBJ1-4, with TRBD1 matching 7 bases. V dropped 4 bases and J dropped 4; count of bases not matched to a gene: 4. The CDR3 sequence is 14 residues long. Germline CDR1 SGDLS, CDR2 YYNGEE. Using reference TRBV9 and TRBJ1-4 for the parts outside the CDR3, the full variable domain is DSGVTQTPKHLITATGQRVTLRCSPRSGDLSVYWYQQSLDQGLQFLIQYYNGEERAKGNILERFSAQQFPDLHSELNLSSLELGDSALYFCASSTTGSNEKLFFGSGTQLSVL.

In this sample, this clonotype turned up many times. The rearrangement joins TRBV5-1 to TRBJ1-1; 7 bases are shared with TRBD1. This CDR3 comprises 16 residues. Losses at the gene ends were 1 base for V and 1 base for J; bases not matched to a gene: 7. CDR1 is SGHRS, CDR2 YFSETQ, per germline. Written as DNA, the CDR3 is TGCGCCAGCAGCTTGTTAGGAGGGGGCGAGAACACTGAAGCTTTCTTT. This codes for CASSLLGGGENTEAFF.

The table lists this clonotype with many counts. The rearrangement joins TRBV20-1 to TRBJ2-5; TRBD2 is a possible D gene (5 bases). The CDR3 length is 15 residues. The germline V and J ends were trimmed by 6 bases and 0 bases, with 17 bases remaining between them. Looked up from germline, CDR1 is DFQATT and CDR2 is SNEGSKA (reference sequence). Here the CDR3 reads CSAGRSGGDQETQYF. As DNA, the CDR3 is TGCAGTGCCGGTCGGAGCGGTGGCGACCAAGAGACCCAGTACTTC.

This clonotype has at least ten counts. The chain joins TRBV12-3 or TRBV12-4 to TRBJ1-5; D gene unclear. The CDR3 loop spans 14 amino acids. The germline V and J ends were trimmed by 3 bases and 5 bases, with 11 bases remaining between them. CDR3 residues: CASSLRYRYQPQHF. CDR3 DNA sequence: TGTGCCAGCAGTTTGAGGTATAGATATCAGCCCCAGCATTTT.

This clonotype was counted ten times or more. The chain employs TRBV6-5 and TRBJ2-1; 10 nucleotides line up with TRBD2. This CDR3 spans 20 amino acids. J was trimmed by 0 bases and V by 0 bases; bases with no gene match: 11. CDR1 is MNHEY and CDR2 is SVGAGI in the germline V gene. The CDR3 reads CASSYSPGLAVRSSYNEQFF. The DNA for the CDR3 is TGTGCCAGCAGTTACTCGCCCGGACTAGCGGTACGGAGCTCCTACAATGAGCAGTTCTTC.

CDR3 protein: CASRDGGGREKLFF. CDR3 DNA sequence: TGTGCCAGCAGAGACGGCGGGGGCCGGGAAAAACTGTTTTTT. The chain recombines TRBV6-1 with TRBJ1-4; D perhaps matches TRBD1 (6 bases). Trimming shortened V by 6 bases and J by 8 bases, and 16 bases separated the two germline ends. The V gene's germline CDR1 is MNHNS and CDR2 SASEGT. The CDR3 has 14 residues.

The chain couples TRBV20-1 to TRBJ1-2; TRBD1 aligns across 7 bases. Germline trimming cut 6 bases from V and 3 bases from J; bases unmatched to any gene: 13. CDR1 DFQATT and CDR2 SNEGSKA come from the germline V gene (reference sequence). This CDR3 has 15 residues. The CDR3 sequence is CSASQGGGFYYGYTF. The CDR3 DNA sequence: TGCAGTGCGTCACAGGGAGGGGGCTTTTACTATGGCTACACCTTC.

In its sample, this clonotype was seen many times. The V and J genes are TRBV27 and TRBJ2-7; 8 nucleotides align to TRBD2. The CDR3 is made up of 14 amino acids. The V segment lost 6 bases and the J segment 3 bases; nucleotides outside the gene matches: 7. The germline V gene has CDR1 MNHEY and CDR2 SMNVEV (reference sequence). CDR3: CASSPRGGIYEQYF. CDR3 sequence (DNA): TGTGCCAGCAGCCCTCGGGGGGGGATCTACGAGCAGTACTTC.

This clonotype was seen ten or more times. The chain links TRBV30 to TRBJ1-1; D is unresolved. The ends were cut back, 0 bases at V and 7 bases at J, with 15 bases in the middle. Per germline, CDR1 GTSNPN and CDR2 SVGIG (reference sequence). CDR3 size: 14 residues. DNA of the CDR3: TGTGCCTGGAGTGTTGGGGAATTGTGGCTTGAAGCTTTCTTT. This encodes CAWSVGELWLEAFF.

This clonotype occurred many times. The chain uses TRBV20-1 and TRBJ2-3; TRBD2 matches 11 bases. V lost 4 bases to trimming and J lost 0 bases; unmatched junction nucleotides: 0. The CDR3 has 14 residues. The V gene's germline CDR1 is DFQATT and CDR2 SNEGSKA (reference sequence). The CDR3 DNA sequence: TGCAGTGCTATAGCGGGAGGGAGCACAGATACGCAGTATTTT. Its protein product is CSAIAGGSTDTQYF.

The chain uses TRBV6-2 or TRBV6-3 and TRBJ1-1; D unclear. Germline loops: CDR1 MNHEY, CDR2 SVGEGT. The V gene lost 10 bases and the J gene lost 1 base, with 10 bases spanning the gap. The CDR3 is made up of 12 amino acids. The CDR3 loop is CATPRGNTEAFF. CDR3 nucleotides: TGTGCCACCCCAAGAGGGAACACTGAAGCTTTCTTT.

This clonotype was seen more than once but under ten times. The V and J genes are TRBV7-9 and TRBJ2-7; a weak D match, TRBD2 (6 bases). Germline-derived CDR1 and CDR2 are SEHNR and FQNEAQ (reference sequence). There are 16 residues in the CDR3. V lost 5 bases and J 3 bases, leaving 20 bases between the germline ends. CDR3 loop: CASSPSLTGALYEQYF. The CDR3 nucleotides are TGTGCCAGCAGCCCGTCACTAACGGGAGCGCTCTACGAGCAGTACTTC. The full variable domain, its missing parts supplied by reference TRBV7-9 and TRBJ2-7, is DTGVSQNPRHKITKRGQNVTFRCDPISEHNRLYWYRQTLGQGPEFLTYFQNEAQLEKSRLLSDRFSAERPKGSFSTLEIQRTEQGDSAMYLCASSPSLTGALYEQYFGPGTRLTVT.

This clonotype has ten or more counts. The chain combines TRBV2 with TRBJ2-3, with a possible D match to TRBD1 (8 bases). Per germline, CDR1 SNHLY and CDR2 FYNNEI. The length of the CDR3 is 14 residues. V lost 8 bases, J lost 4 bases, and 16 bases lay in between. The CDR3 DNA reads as TGTGCCAGCCAACAGGGGGGGAGCGCAGATACGCAGTATTTT. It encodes CASQQGGSADTQYF. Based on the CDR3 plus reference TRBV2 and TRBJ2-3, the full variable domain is EPEVTQTPSHQVTQMGQEVILRCVPISNHLYFYWYRQILGQKVEFLVSFYNNEISEKSEIFDDQFSVERPDGSNFTLKIRSTKLEDSAMYFCASQQGGSADTQYFGPGTRLTVL.

This CDR3 reads CASSLNKRGGHQPQHF. For the CDR3, the DNA is TGCGCCAGCAGCCTAAATAAACGGGGGGGGCATCAGCCCCAGCATTTT. J is TRBJ1-5 and V is TRBV5-1, with D tentatively TRBD1 (6 bases). Germline CDR1 and CDR2: SGHRS and YFSETQ. The V end was cut by 4 bases, the J end by 5 bases, with 19 bases between. The CDR3 length is 16 residues. The full variable domain, its missing parts supplied by reference TRBV5-1 and TRBJ1-5, is KAGVTQTPRYLIKTRGQQVTLSCSPISGHRSVSWYQQTPGQGLQFLFEYFSETQRNKGNFPGRFSGRQFSNSRSEMNVSTLELGDSALYLCASSLNKRGGHQPQHFGDGTRLSIL.

For the CDR3, the DNA is TGCAGTGCTAGGGGGAAGTGGGGGACTAATGAAAAACTGTTTTTT. Its protein is CSARGKWGTNEKLFF. This chain joins TRBV20-1 and TRBJ1-4, with D possibly TRBD1 on 5 matching bases. Germline V gene data show CDR1 as DFQATT and CDR2 as SNEGSKA (reference sequence). The CDR3 runs to 15 residues. The V gene lost 3 bases and the J gene lost 2 bases, with 13 bases spanning the gap.

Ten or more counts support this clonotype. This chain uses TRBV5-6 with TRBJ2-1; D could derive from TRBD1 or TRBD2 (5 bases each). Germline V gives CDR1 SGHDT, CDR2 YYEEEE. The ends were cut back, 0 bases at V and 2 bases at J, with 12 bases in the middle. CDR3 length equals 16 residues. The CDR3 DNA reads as TGTGCCAGCAGCTTGGCCGGTGGGGGACCCTACAATGAGCAGTTCTTC. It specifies CASSLAGGGPYNEQFF.

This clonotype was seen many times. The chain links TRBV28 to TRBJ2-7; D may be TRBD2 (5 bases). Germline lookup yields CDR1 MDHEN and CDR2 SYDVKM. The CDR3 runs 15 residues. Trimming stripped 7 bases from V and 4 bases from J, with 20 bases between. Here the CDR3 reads CASTTASEGLYEQYF. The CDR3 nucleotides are TGTGCCAGCACCACCGCTAGTGAGGGCCTGTACGAGCAGTACTTC.

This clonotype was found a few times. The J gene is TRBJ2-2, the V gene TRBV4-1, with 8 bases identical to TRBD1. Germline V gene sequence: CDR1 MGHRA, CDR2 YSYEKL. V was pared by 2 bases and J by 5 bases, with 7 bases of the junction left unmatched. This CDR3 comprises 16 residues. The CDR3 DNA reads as TGCGCCAGCAGCCAACACGACAGGGGAGGAACCGGGGAGCTGTTTTTT. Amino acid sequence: CASSQHDRGGTGELFF.

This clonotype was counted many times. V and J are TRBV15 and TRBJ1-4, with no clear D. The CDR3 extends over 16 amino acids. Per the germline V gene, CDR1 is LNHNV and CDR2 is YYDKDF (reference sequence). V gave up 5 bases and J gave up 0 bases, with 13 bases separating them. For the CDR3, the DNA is TGTGCCACCAGCGGCCAAACAATTTCAACTAATGAAAAACTGTTTTTT. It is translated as CATSGQTISTNEKLFF.

The CDR3 here is CSVVWDPGANVLTF. DNA for the CDR3: TGCAGCGTTGTGTGGGACCCTGGGGCCAACGTCCTGACTTTC. This chain links TRBV29-1 with TRBJ2-6; either TRBD1 or TRBD2 may fit D (5 bases each). The V and J ends lost 4 bases and 2 bases respectively, with 9 bases between them. There are 14 residues in the CDR3. The V gene's germline CDR1 is SQVTM and CDR2 ANQGSEA.

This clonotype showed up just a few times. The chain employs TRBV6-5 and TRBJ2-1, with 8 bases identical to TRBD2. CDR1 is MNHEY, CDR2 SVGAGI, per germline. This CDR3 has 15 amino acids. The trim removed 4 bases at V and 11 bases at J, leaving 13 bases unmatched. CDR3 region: CASSSYGREGHQQFF. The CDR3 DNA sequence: TGTGCCAGCAGTTCATACGGGAGGGAGGGCCACCAGCAGTTCTTC.

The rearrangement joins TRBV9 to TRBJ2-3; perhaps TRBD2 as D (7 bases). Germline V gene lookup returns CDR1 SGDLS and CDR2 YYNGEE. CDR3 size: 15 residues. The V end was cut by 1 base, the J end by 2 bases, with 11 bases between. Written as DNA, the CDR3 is TGTGCCAGCAGCGTAAGCGGGACAATCACAGATACGCAGTATTTT. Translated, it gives CASSVSGTITDTQYF.

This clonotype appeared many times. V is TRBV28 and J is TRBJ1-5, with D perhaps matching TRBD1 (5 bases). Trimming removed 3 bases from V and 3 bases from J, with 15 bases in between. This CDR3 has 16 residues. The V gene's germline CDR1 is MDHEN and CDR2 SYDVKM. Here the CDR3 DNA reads TGTGCCAGCAGTTTCGAGGGGCGGGGCCACAATCAGCCCCAGCATTTT. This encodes CASSFEGRGHNQPQHF.

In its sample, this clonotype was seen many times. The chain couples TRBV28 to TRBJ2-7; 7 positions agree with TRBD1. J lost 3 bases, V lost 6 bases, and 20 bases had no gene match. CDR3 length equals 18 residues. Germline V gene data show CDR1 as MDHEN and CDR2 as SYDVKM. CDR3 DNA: TGTGCCAGCAGGCCTAAACTTAAGACAGGGACGATTGGCTACGAGCAGTACTTC. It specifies CASRPKLKTGTIGYEQYF.

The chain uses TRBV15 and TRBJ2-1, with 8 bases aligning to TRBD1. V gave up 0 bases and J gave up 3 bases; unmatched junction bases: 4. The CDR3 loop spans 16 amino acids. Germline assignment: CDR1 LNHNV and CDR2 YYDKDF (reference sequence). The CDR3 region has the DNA TGTGCCACCAGCAGAGAATCAGGGGGCTTCTACAATGAGCAGTTCTTC. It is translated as CATSRESGGFYNEQFF. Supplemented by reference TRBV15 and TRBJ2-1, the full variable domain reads DAMVIQNPRYQVTQFGKPVTLSCSQTLNHNVMYWYQQKSSQAPKLLFHYYDKDFNNEADTPDNFQSRRPNTSFCFLDIRSPGLGDTAMYLCATSRESGGFYNEQFFGPGTRLTVL.